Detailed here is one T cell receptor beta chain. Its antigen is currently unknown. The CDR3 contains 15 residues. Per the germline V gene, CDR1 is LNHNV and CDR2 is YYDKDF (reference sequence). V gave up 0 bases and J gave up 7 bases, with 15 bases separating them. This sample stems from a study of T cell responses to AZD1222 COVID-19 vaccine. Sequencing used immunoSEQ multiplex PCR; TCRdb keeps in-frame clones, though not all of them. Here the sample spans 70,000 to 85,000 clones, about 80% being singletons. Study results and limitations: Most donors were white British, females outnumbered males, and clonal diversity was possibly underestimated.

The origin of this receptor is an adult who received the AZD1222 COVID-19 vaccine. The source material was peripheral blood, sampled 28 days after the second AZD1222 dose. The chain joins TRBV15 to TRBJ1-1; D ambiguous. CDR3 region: CATSRDQLDGREAFF. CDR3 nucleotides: TGTGCCACCAGCAGAGACCAGCTCGACGGACGTGAAGCTTTCTTT. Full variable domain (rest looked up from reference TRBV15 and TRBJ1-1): DAMVIQNPRYQVTQFGKPVTLSCSQTLNHNVMYWYQQKSSQAPKLLFHYYDKDFNNEADTPDNFQSRRPNTSFCFLDIRSPGLGDTAMYLCATSRDQLDGREAFFGQGTRLTVV.